The present entry profiles one T cell receptor (beta chain) with its context. Its antigen is undetermined. These data are taken from a study of brain T cells in children with intractable seizures. General study results and limits: Only CDR3 sequence similarity suggested viral specificity, without known HCMV serostatus. Pre-surgery blood may have been undersampled, hiding some clones.

Clones were sequenced by immunoSEQ multiplex PCR, and TCRdb holds only the in-frame ones, with some missing. Altogether some 41,000 clones are present, 75% to 95% being singletons, with the ten largest covering 5% to 6.5%. The CDR3 sequence is 16 residues long. Surgery cases with the highest brain T cell transcript signatures were chosen for sequencing. Before surgery, patients took at least one anti-epileptic drug. The sample in question was peripheral blood, obtained at surgery. The genes are TRBV21-1 and TRBJ1-1; TRBD1, the D gene given by the table, was not confirmed from the DNA. TRBV21-1 is assigned pseudogene status. This receptor was taken from a girl aged 2-10 years with tuberous sclerosis and intractable seizures. For the CDR3, the DNA is TGTGCCAGCAGCAAAGATCCTGGGGGCCCGAACACTGAAGCTTTCTTT. This encodes CASSKDPGGPNTEAFF.